This T cell receptor (beta chain) was recorded in a study of cytomegalovirus exposure and HLA in healthy donors. CDR1 and CDR2 from the germline V gene are SGHDT and YYEEEE. The CDR3 is 15 amino acids. The V gene lost 3 bases and the J gene lost 0 bases, with 10 bases spanning the gap. Points on this clone: The antigen is undetermined.

Study-wide results and limits: Cytomegalovirus association was listed for 164 TCR beta chains.

It was with 60 Vbeta and 13 Jbeta primers that the PCR ran. Data came from immunoSEQ multiplex PCR; TCRdb stores just in-frame clones and leaves some out. The table has about 100,000 clones, roughly three quarters seen once; the top ten hold about 4%. Input material: PBMCs. This clonotype was obtained from a man in his forties or fifties in good health and CMV-seronegative. The chain has TRBV5-6 and TRBJ1-5, with D unclear. CDR3 coding DNA: TGTGCCAGCAGCTCCCAGGATATTAGCAATCAGCCCCAGCATTTT. It codes for CASSSQDISNQPQHF.